Presented here are 5 T cell receptor beta chains from one specimen sequenced in a study of blood T cells in healthy people across ages. PCR was performed a second time for 7 to 11 cycles using a sample-barcoded 5' primer and a J-beta primer mix. Via MiXCR, TCRdb re-called the 5' RACE reads, giving one row per CDR3 protein. The repertoire consists of approximately 1.5 million distinct CDR3 sequences, with roughly a third occurring once and the leading ten covering around 10%. Sequencing was carried out using blood. All receptors come from a woman aged 25 to 45 in good health.

This clonotype was recorded at least ten times. This chain joins TRBV12-3 or TRBV12-4 and TRBJ2-5; a weak D match, TRBD1 (5 bases). Trimming took 2 bases from V and 4 from J, leaving 11 bases between them. This CDR3 contains 14 residues. DNA for the CDR3: TGTGCCAGCAGTTTAAGGCAGGGCGGAGAGACCCAGTACTTC. Translation: CASSLRQGGETQYF.

The gene calls are TRBV7-8 and TRBJ2-2; the D gene is possibly TRBD2 (6 bases). Between the trimmed V and J ends, which lost 1 base and 13 bases, there was a span of 16 bases. CDR1 is SGHVS, CDR2 FQNEAQ, per germline. This CDR3 is built from 14 residues. The CDR3 sequence: CASSLGGTAEMLFF. The DNA of the CDR3 is TGTGCCAGCAGCTTAGGCGGGACGGCCGAAATGCTGTTTTTT.

Points on this clonotype: A read error may be the cause here, since a much bigger clone is one base away. The CDR3 DNA reads as TGCGGTGCTAGAGATATAACTAGCGGGCATTCCTACGAGCAGTACTTC. It specifies CGARDITSGHSYEQYF. The chain links TRBV20-1 to TRBJ2-7; 9 nucleotides align to TRBD2. Germline values: CDR1 DFQATT, CDR2 SNEGSKA (reference sequence). The CDR3 totals 16 residues.

The chain joins TRBV12-3 or TRBV12-4 to TRBJ1-1; weak D call: TRBD1 (5 bases). The CDR3 contains 16 residues. With 6 bases removed from V and 1 base from J, the gap between germline ends came to 18 bases. CDR3 sequence: CASSQGAVFTNTEAFF. CDR3 bases: TGTGCCAGCAGCCAAGGGGCAGTGTTTACGAACACTGAAGCTTTCTTT.

The sample holds one count of this clonotype. The rearrangement joins TRBV24-1 to TRBJ1-5, with 7 bases aligning to TRBD1. Germline assignment: CDR1 KGHDR and CDR2 SFDVKD. J gave up 0 bases and V 6 bases, and 10 bases lay outside the gene matches. CDR3 length: 17 residues. The chain's CDR3 is CATSPATGSISNQPQHF. The CDR3 coding sequence is TGTGCCACCAGTCCAGCGACAGGGAGTATTAGCAATCAGCCCCAGCATTTT.